The entry below describes one T cell receptor (beta chain). This sample was taken from a study of blood T cell repertoires in COVID-19. In the study overall: Material from acute and convalescent COVID-19 was sourced from the United States, Italy and Spain. The analysed material was cDNA or gDNA that came from T cells, B-cell-depleted T cells, or PBMCs.

Germline CDR1 is SEHNR and CDR2 is FQNEAQ (reference sequence). The junction had 10 bases not matched to a gene; V was cut back by 0 bases and J by 2 bases. This CDR3 spans 17 amino acids. Clones were sequenced by immunoSEQ multiplex PCR, and TCRdb holds only the in-frame ones, with some missing. The sample lists about 170,000 clones, 80% to 90% occurring once. This TCR was sampled from a woman older than 75 with acute or convalescent COVID-19. Sequencing was done on a sample of peripheral blood. The gene calls are TRBV7-9 and TRBJ2-7, with 7 nucleotides matching TRBD1. In nucleotides, the CDR3 is TGTGCCAGCAGCTTAGCGACCGGGACAGTCTCTACCTACGAGCAGTACTTC. Residues: CASSLATGTVSTYEQYF.